The next 11 T cell receptor beta chains were all read from a single sample in a study of T-cell memory formation after mild COVID-19. TCRdb re-called the 5' RACE reads through MiXCR, storing one row per CDR3 protein. The sample includes 300,000 to 400,000 distinct CDR3 sequences, 15% to 20% of them seen just once. The material sequenced was PBMCs or a T cell subset sorted from them (not recorded which). These receptors were collected from a man younger than 30 who had mild COVID-19 (a few samples of this study predate the infection). Cell type and time point are not known.

This clonotype was recorded at least ten times. The rearrangement links TRBV7-3 to TRBJ2-1, with D maybe TRBD1 (6 bases). Germline-derived CDR1 and CDR2 are SGHTA and FQGTGA. Trimming removed 2 bases from V and 7 bases from J, with 12 bases in between. The CDR3 contains 14 residues. The CDR3: CASSLYSRGNEQFF. CDR3 DNA sequence: TGTGCCAGCAGCTTATATTCCAGGGGAAATGAGCAGTTCTTC.

This clonotype has more than one count but fewer than ten. The V call is TRBV5-4, the J call TRBJ1-1; D remains ambiguous. V lost 3 bases, J lost 3 bases, and 21 bases lay in between. Germline V gene lookup returns CDR1 SGHNT and CDR2 YYREEE (reference sequence). The CDR3 has 17 residues. CDR3 region: CASSSKSGVDSDTEAFF. The CDR3 nucleotides read TGTGCCAGCAGCTCGAAGAGCGGGGTTGATAGCGACACTGAAGCTTTCTTT. Combining the CDR3 with reference TRBV5-4 and TRBJ1-1 gives the whole variable domain ETGVTQSPTHLIKTRGQQVTLRCSSQSGHNTVSWYQQALGQGPQFIFQYYREEENGRGNFPPRFSGLQFPNYSSELNVNALELDDSALYLCASSSKSGVDSDTEAFFGQGTRLTVV.

The chain carries TRBV2 and TRBJ2-3, with 8 bases identical to TRBD1. With 5 bases clipped from V and 5 bases from J, the junction kept 6 bases outside the gene matches. There are 14 residues in the CDR3. Per the germline V gene, CDR1 is SNHLY and CDR2 is FYNNEI. CDR3 protein: CASSRQGSGDTQYF. CDR3 coding DNA: TGTGCCAGCAGTAGACAGGGGTCGGGAGATACGCAGTATTTT.

This clonotype has at least ten counts. This sequence joins TRBV4-3 and TRBJ2-4, with D possibly TRBD2 on 5 matching bases. V was shortened by 0 bases and J by 9 bases, with 12 bases between the two germline ends. Germline V gene data show CDR1 as LGHNA and CDR2 as YSLEER. This CDR3 region has 14 residues. CDR3 sequence reads: CASSQDPQGGIQYF. The CDR3 nucleotides are TGCGCCAGCAGCCAAGATCCCCAAGGAGGCATTCAGTACTTC.

This rearrangement joins TRBV5-1 to TRBJ2-1, with TRBD2 matching over 9 bases. CDR3 length equals 15 residues. Trimming cost V 3 bases and J 7 bases; bases outside gene matches: 8. CDR1 is SGHRS and CDR2 is YFSETQ in the germline V gene. This CDR3 is CASSSSGGRANEQFF. Written as DNA, the CDR3 is TGCGCCAGCAGCTCGAGCGGGGGGCGAGCAAATGAGCAGTTCTTC.

In this sample, this clonotype turned up many times. This chain links TRBV7-9 with TRBJ2-5; no clear D gene. The germline CDR1 and CDR2 sequences are SEHNR and FQNEAQ (reference sequence). This CDR3 has 13 residues. V lost 3 bases and J 4 bases, leaving 9 bases between the germline ends. CDR3 region: CASSLVARETQYF. The CDR3 nucleotides read TGTGCCAGCAGCTTGGTAGCCCGAGAGACCCAGTACTTC.

The CDR3, as DNA: TGTGCCAGCAGTTATCGGCAGGGCTACGAGCAGTACGTC. This translates into CASSYRQGYEQYV. This chain uses TRBV6-2 or TRBV6-3 with TRBJ2-7; TRBD1 might be the D (5 bases). V lost 3 bases to trimming and J lost 3 bases, with 9 bases between them. The germline gives CDR1 MNHEY, CDR2 SVGEGT. The CDR3 extends over 13 amino acids.

This rearrangement joins TRBV18 to TRBJ2-7, with a tentative D call TRBD1 (6 bases). The V gene's germline CDR1 is KGHSH and CDR2 LQKENI. CDR3 length equals 14 residues. V lost 0 bases and J lost 6, with 12 bases in between. The CDR3 protein is CASSPPRTVSEQYF. CDR3 in DNA: TGTGCCAGCTCACCACCGCGGACAGTAAGCGAGCAGTACTTC.

This clonotype was seen a few times. The chain links TRBV20-1 to TRBJ2-7, with D hard to call. Germline V gene sequence: CDR1 DFQATT, CDR2 SNEGSKA (reference sequence). The CDR3 extends over 9 amino acids. Deletions cut 3 bases from V and 12 bases from J, with 9 bases between. The CDR3 reads CSARGKVYV. The CDR3 nucleotides are TGCAGTGCTAGGGGGAAGGTGTACGTC.

This clonotype was seen a few times. The J gene is TRBJ2-3, the V gene TRBV30; D not certain. Trimming shortened V by 3 bases and J by 1 base, and 14 bases separated the two germline ends. This CDR3 comprises 15 residues. CDR1 is GTSNPN and CDR2 is SVGIG in the germline V gene (reference sequence). The CDR3 protein is CAWSPGPLRTDTQYF. Here the CDR3 DNA reads TGTGCCTGGAGCCCCGGTCCTCTCCGCACAGATACGCAGTATTTT.

This clonotype has at least ten counts. This chain links TRBV12-3 or TRBV12-4 with TRBJ1-5; TRBD1 aligns across 7 bases. V was pared by 1 base and J by 0 bases, with 0 bases of the junction left unmatched. This CDR3 has 15 amino acids. The DNA for the CDR3 is TGTGCCAGCAGTTTAGACAGGGGTAGCAATCAGCCCCAGCATTTT. This codes for CASSLDRGSNQPQHF.